This note documents a single T cell receptor beta chain sequence. Its antigen is as yet unknown. The data stem from a study of cytomegalovirus exposure and HLA in healthy donors. Findings of the study overall: Rarity characterized most TCR sequences, yet some public TCRs appeared in many donors.

Only in-frame clones appear in the TCRdb table, and some are missing; sequencing was by immunoSEQ multiplex PCR. The data contain tens of thousands of clones, nearly 95% of them singletons. The sequencing sample was made of PBMCs. This clonotype was obtained from a woman between 18 and 29 years old in good health and CMV-seronegative.

CDR3 DNA: TGTGCCAGCAGGATCAAGCGGGAGTACGAGCAGTACTTC. Its translation is CASRIKREYEQYF. The chain uses TRBV6-1 and TRBJ2-7; TRBD2 agrees at 8 bases. Germline V lookup: CDR1 MNHNS, CDR2 SASEGT. This CDR3 contains 13 residues. J gave up 4 bases and V 6 bases, and 5 bases lay outside the gene matches.